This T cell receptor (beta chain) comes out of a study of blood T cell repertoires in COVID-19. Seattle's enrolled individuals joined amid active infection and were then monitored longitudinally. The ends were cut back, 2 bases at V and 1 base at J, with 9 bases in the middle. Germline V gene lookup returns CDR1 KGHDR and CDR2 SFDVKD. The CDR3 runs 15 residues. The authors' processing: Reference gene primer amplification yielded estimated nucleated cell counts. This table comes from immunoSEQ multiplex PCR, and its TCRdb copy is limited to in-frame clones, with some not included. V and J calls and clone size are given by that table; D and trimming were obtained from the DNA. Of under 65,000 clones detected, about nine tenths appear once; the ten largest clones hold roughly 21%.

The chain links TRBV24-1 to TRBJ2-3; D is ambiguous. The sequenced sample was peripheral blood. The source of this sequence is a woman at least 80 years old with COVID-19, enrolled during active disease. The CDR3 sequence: CATSDSRKGTDTQYF. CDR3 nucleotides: TGTGCCACCAGTGATTCGAGGAAGGGCACAGATACGCAGTATTTT.